The clone carrying this T cell receptor beta chain was detected a few times. Its antigen remains unknown. This CDR3 spans 16 amino acids. Trimming cost V 2 bases and J 8 bases; bases outside gene matches: 11. Germline CDR1 and CDR2: MNHEY and SVGAGI. This sample was taken from a study of T cells after yellow fever vaccination. Study-level points and caveats: Once the booster was given, most primary-vaccination clones reappeared, at around 96% for CD4 and approximately 88% for CD8.

TCRdb independently ran MiXCR on the 5' RACE reads; one entry per CDR3 protein. The sample shows under 600,000 distinct CDR3 sequences, roughly 12% of them seen only once. The chain carries TRBV6-5 and TRBJ2-1, with TRBD2 matching 8 bases. The clonotype originates from a young man who received the YFV17D yellow fever vaccine. The sequencing used PBMCs, collected on the day of the yellow fever booster vaccination. DNA for the CDR3: TGTGCCAGCAGTTACGTAGCGGGATTGGGTAGTTATGAGCAGTTCTTC. This translates into CASSYVAGLGSYEQFF.